The 12 T cell receptor beta chains below come from one sample, sequenced in a study of blood T cell repertoires in COVID-19. Assay used: immunoSEQ multiplex PCR; TCRdb lists only in-frame clones, some missing. The data contain 150,000 or so clones, approximately 88% of them singletons. The sample consisted of PBMCs or T cells enriched from blood (not recorded which). The receptors were sampled from a woman aged 55-70 years who had recovered from COVID-19.

This clone showed up just a few times. The chain carries TRBV2 and TRBJ2-7; TRBD1 matches 8 bases. Germline V gene data show CDR1 as SNHLY and CDR2 as FYNNEI. This CDR3 has 16 residues. Trimming took 4 bases from V and 0 from J; bases not matched to a gene: 8. The CDR3 reads CASSVGTGSGSYEQYF. The CDR3 bases are TGTGCCAGCAGTGTGGGGACAGGATCAGGCTCCTACGAGCAGTACTTC.

This clone was found a few times. The chain joins TRBV5-1 to TRBJ2-1; TRBD2 might be the D (5 bases). Germline V gene sequence: CDR1 SGHRS, CDR2 YFSETQ. V was trimmed by 0 bases and J by 2 bases, leaving 9 bases between them. The CDR3 loop spans 15 amino acids. As DNA, the CDR3 is TGCGCCAGCAGCTTGGTTTCGGGAACCTACAATGAGCAGTTCTTC. Its protein product is CASSLVSGTYNEQFF.

This clone has a single count. This chain links TRBV4-1 with TRBJ1-3, with D unresolved. The germline V gene has CDR1 MGHRA and CDR2 YSYEKL. The CDR3 covers 15 residues. V was clipped by 0 bases and J by 0 bases, with 6 bases between them. CDR3 loop: CASSQDSYSGNTIYF. CDR3 sequence (DNA): TGCGCCAGCAGCCAAGACAGTTACTCTGGAAACACCATATATTTT.

Of note for this clone: One junction end does not reproduce the germline sequence, and a read error may be involved. The rearrangement links TRBV7-9 to TRBJ2-7; possibly TRBD1 for D (6 bases). The CDR3 extends over 11 amino acids. CDR1 SEHNR and CDR2 FQNEAQ come from the germline V gene (reference sequence). The DNA for the CDR3 is TGTGCCAGCAGCTCTACAGGGATCACGGACTTC. The encoded protein is CASSSTGITDF.

The J gene is TRBJ1-3, the V gene TRBV5-1; D call uncertain. Germline values: CDR1 SGHRS, CDR2 YFSETQ. CDR3 length equals 15 residues. V was shortened by 4 bases and J by 3 bases, with 14 bases between the two germline ends. In DNA form, the CDR3 reads TGCGCCAGCAGCCCCACTCACCCGAGTGGAAACACCATATATTTT. Translation: CASSPTHPSGNTIYF. The full variable domain, in which reference TRBV5-1 and TRBJ1-3 provide the parts outside the CDR3, is KAGVTQTPRYLIKTRGQQVTLSCSPISGHRSVSWYQQTPGQGLQFLFEYFSETQRNKGNFPGRFSGRQFSNSRSEMNVSTLELGDSALYLCASSPTHPSGNTIYFGEGSWLTVV.

V gene TRBV29-1 combines with J gene TRBJ2-5, with D hard to call. This CDR3 region has 12 residues. V lost 7 bases and J lost 1, with 10 bases in between. Germline-derived CDR1 and CDR2 are SQVTM and ANQGSEA. The CDR3 nucleotides read TGCAGCGGAATCGGTCTCCAAGAGACCCAGTACTTC. Translating gives CSGIGLQETQYF.

J is TRBJ1-2 and V is TRBV18, with D uncertain. Germline V gene sequence: CDR1 KGHSH, CDR2 LQKENI. Trimming removed 4 bases at V and 3 bases at J, with 9 bases between. This CDR3 is 13 amino acids long. The CDR3 sequence is CASSRGSDYGYTF. The CDR3 DNA reads as TGTGCCAGCTCACGCGGGTCGGACTATGGCTACACCTTC.

This rearrangement joins TRBV9 to TRBJ1-1; D may be TRBD1 (6 bases). The CDR3 is 15 amino acids. V lost 4 bases and J 0 bases, leaving 13 bases between the germline ends. The V gene's germline CDR1 is SGDLS and CDR2 YYNGEE. CDR3: CASSPYDRLNTEAFF. As DNA, the CDR3 is TGTGCCAGCAGCCCTTACGACAGGCTGAACACTGAAGCTTTCTTT.

This sequence joins TRBV18 and TRBJ2-4; D possibly corresponds to TRBD1 (6 bases). Trimming cost V 4 bases and J 4 bases, with 14 bases left between them. The length of the CDR3 is 15 residues. The V gene's germline CDR1 is KGHSH and CDR2 LQKENI. This CDR3 is CASSQGTGTKNIQYF. The CDR3 DNA reads as TGTGCCAGCTCACAGGGGACCGGGACAAAAAACATTCAGTACTTC.

The V and J genes are TRBV5-4 and TRBJ2-1; 9 nucleotides align to TRBD1. The CDR3 has 14 residues. The junction had 4 bases not matched to a gene; V was cut back by 9 bases and J by 0 bases. Germline CDR1 is SGHNT and CDR2 is YYREEE (reference sequence). The CDR3 coding sequence is TGTGCCACCTCGGGACAGGGCTCCTACAATGAGCAGTTCTTC. Translated: CATSGQGSYNEQFF. The full variable domain, its missing parts supplied by reference TRBV5-4 and TRBJ2-1, is ETGVTQSPTHLIKTRGQQVTLRCSSQSGHNTVSWYQQALGQGPQFIFQYYREEENGRGNFPPRFSGLQFPNYSSELNVNALELDDSALYLCATSGQGSYNEQFFGPGTRLTVL.

V is TRBV27 and J is TRBJ1-4; no firm D call. The germline gives CDR1 MNHEY, CDR2 SMNVEV (reference sequence). This CDR3 is 12 amino acids long. Trimming took 2 bases from V and 13 from J, leaving 11 bases between them. CDR3 bases: TGTGCCAGCAGTTTACCGGGAGGAGTACTGTTTTTT. It translates to CASSLPGGVLFF.

The V call is TRBV27, the J call TRBJ2-1; 12 positions agree with TRBD1. This CDR3 spans 14 amino acids. J lost 7 bases, V lost 11 bases, and 9 bases had no gene match. The germline gives CDR1 MNHEY, CDR2 SMNVEV (reference sequence). CDR3 protein: CASRGTGGKNEQFF. CDR3 sequence (DNA): TGTGCCTCACGAGGGACAGGGGGCAAAAATGAGCAGTTCTTC.